The 16 T cell receptor beta chains reported below all come from one sample, sequenced in a study of shared clonotypes between healthy human individuals. The assay was immunoSEQ multiplex PCR, and TCRdb's table has in-frame clones only and misses some. The profile shows some 2 million clones, 85% to 95% of them singletons. Specimen: naive CD4+ T cells sorted from blood. Subset noted: CD45RA+ positively selected. The receptor source for this set is a man aged 18-30 years in good health.

The J gene is TRBJ1-2, the V gene TRBV2; D call uncertain. Trimming took off 2 bases at V and 0 bases at J, with 10 bases between the two ends. The CDR3 runs to 15 residues. The V gene's germline CDR1 is SNHLY and CDR2 FYNNEI. In nucleotides, the CDR3 is TGTGCCAGCAGTGAAAGCAGGAAACCTAACTATGGCTACACCTTC. Translating gives CASSESRKPNYGYTF.

Worth noting for this clone: Other nucleotide sequences in the sample specify the same CDR3. The J gene is TRBJ2-7, the V gene TRBV5-1; 9 bases match TRBD1. The length of the CDR3 is 16 residues. Germline CDR1 is SGHRS and CDR2 is YFSETQ. Germline trimming cut 4 bases from V and 1 base from J; bases unmatched to any gene: 9. The CDR3 loop is CASSPDGQGKSYEQYF. DNA of the CDR3: TGCGCCAGCAGCCCGGATGGACAGGGGAAATCCTACGAGCAGTACTTC.

This clone showed up just a few times. The rearrangement joins TRBV4-2 to TRBJ1-6; D not resolved. With 1 base removed from V and 5 bases from J, the gap between germline ends came to 12 bases. Looked up from germline, CDR1 is LGHNA and CDR2 is YNFKEQ. This CDR3 region has 16 residues. CDR3 sequence: CASSQAAAVDNSPLHF. The CDR3 DNA sequence: TGTGCCAGCAGCCAAGCTGCCGCGGTTGATAATTCACCCCTCCACTTT.

This chain uses TRBV6-5 with TRBJ2-1, with a weak D call TRBD1 (5 bases). The CDR3 runs 13 residues. Germline V lookup: CDR1 MNHEY, CDR2 SVGAGI. Trimming shortened V by 6 bases and J by 6 bases, and 12 bases separated the two germline ends. This chain's CDR3 is CASRGRDPNEQFF. CDR3 sequence (DNA): TGTGCCAGCAGGGGCAGGGATCCCAATGAGCAGTTCTTC.

This chain connects TRBV27 to TRBJ1-4; D might be TRBD1 (6 bases). CDR1 is MNHEY, CDR2 SMNVEV, per germline (reference sequence). The V end lost 6 bases, the J end lost 0 bases, and 14 bases lay between the germline ends. This CDR3 is built from 16 residues. CDR3 sequence reads: CASRAWTDATNEKLFF. CDR3 in DNA: TGTGCCAGCAGAGCATGGACAGATGCAACTAATGAAAAACTGTTTTTT.

The rearrangement joins TRBV19 to TRBJ2-7; D possibly corresponds to TRBD2 (5 bases). Germline values: CDR1 LNHDA, CDR2 SQIVND (reference sequence). The V end lost 6 bases, the J end lost 0 bases, and 15 bases lay between the germline ends. This CDR3 spans 15 amino acids. The CDR3 bases are TGTGCCAGTAGGACGGGGAGTCTAGGCTCCTACGAGCAGTACTTC. Amino acid sequence: CASRTGSLGSYEQYF.

J is TRBJ1-1 and V is TRBV6-1; a weak D match, TRBD1 (5 bases). The germline gives CDR1 MNHNS, CDR2 SASEGT. Trimming pared 3 bases from V and 2 bases from J, leaving 10 bases between. CDR3 length: 14 amino acids. CDR3 in amino acids: CASSETVFNTEAFF. CDR3 DNA sequence: TGTGCCAGCAGTGAGACAGTTTTTAACACTGAAGCTTTCTTT.

The chain is built from TRBV29-1 and TRBJ1-1; D gene ambiguous. CDR1 is SQVTM and CDR2 is ANQGSEA in the germline V gene. Between the trimmed V and J ends, which lost 6 bases and 1 base, there was a span of 12 bases. The CDR3 spans 13 residues. The DNA for the CDR3 is TGCAGCGTCGCGCGTACACCGAACACTGAAGCTTTCTTT. Its translation: CSVARTPNTEAFF. The variable domain in full, with the rest retrieved from reference TRBV29-1 and TRBJ1-1, is SAVISQKPSRDICQRGTSLTIQCQVDSQVTMMFWYRQQPGQSLTLIATANQGSEATYESGFVIDKFPISRPNLTFSTLTVSNMSPEDSSIYLCSVARTPNTEAFFGQGTRLTVV.

The gene calls are TRBV18 and TRBJ1-5, with 8 bases aligning to TRBD1. The CDR3 has 14 amino acids. The germline CDR1 and CDR2 sequences are KGHSH and LQKENI. Trimming removed 6 bases from V and 5 bases from J; junction bases left unmatched: 6. This CDR3 reads CASSQMDRDQPQHF. CDR3 bases: TGTGCCAGCTCCCAAATGGACAGGGATCAGCCCCAGCATTTT.

This clone showed up just once. The J gene is TRBJ2-3, the V gene TRBV19, with D possibly being TRBD1 or TRBD2 (7 bases each). Germline values: CDR1 LNHDA, CDR2 SQIVND (reference sequence). CDR3 size: 16 residues. V lost 4 bases and J lost 1, with 15 bases in between. The CDR3 loop is CASSTRGGFGTDTQYF. CDR3 nucleotide sequence: TGTGCCAGTAGTACCAGGGGGGGCTTTGGCACAGATACGCAGTATTTT.

The V gene is TRBV28, the J gene TRBJ2-1, with D perhaps TRBD2 (5 bases). Per germline, CDR1 MDHEN and CDR2 SYDVKM. CDR3 length: 12 amino acids. V was shortened by 3 bases and J by 10 bases, with 10 bases between the two germline ends. In DNA form, the CDR3 reads TGTGCCAGCAGTTTTTTGAGGGAAGAGCAGTTCTTC. Translation: CASSFLREEQFF.

This rearrangement joins TRBV5-1 to TRBJ1-5; unclear D gene. CDR3 length equals 13 residues. V was pared by 1 base and J by 7 bases, with 9 bases between. Germline CDR1 is SGHRS and CDR2 is YFSETQ. The CDR3 reads CASSLNGEQPQHF. The CDR3 nucleotides are TGCGCCAGCAGCTTGAACGGGGAACAGCCCCAGCATTTT.

J is TRBJ1-5 and V is TRBV5-5; TRBD1 might be the D (6 bases). The CDR3 is 18 amino acids. Germline lookup yields CDR1 SGHKS and CDR2 YYEKEE (reference sequence). The V gene lost 0 bases and the J gene lost 1 base, with 17 bases spanning the gap. CDR3 bases: TGTGCCAGCAGCTTGGGATCCGGAGGGGGGAAGAGCAATCAGCCCCAGCATTTT. This codes for CASSLGSGGGKSNQPQHF.

The count of this clone is one. The chain has TRBV4-1 and TRBJ1-1; D not resolved. The germline CDR1 and CDR2 sequences are MGHRA and YSYEKL. Trimming cost V 1 base and J 5 bases, with 11 bases left between them. This CDR3 has 14 residues. The CDR3 DNA follows: TGCGCCAGCAGCCAAGCCGGCAGTCTTACTGAAGCTTTCTTT. As protein: CASSQAGSLTEAFF.

The V gene is TRBV10-3, the J gene TRBJ1-6, with D unresolved. Trimming removed 0 bases from V and 6 bases from J, with 12 bases in between. This CDR3 contains 16 residues. The germline gives CDR1 ENHRY, CDR2 SYGVKD. CDR3 residues: CAISESPGVGNSPLHF. In DNA, the CDR3 is TGTGCCATCAGTGAGTCCCCGGGTGTTGGTAATTCACCCCTCCACTTT.

J is TRBJ1-1 and V is TRBV4-1, with 9 nucleotides matching TRBD1. The CDR3 is 14 amino acids. V shed 5 bases, J shed 7 bases, and the junction held 8 bases outside the gene matches. Germline loops: CDR1 MGHRA, CDR2 YSYEKL. CDR3 amino acids: CASSARQGQGEAFF. For the CDR3, the DNA is TGCGCCAGCAGCGCACGACAGGGACAGGGTGAAGCTTTCTTT.